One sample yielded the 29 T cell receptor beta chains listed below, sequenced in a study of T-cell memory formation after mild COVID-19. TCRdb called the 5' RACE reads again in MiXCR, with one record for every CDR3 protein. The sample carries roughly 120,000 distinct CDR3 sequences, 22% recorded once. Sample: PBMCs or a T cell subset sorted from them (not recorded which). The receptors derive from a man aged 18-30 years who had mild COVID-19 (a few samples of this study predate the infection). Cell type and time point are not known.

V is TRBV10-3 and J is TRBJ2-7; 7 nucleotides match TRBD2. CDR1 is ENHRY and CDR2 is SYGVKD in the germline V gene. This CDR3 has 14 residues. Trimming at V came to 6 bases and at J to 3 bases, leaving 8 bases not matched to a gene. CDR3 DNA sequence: TGTGCCATCAGACTGGGCAGCGGGGTCTACGAGCAGTACTTC. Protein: CAIRLGSGVYEQYF.

The CDR3 spells CASSLASVRTEAFF. CDR3 bases: TGCGCCAGCAGCTTGGCCTCGGTTCGGACTGAAGCTTTCTTT. V is TRBV5-1 and J is TRBJ1-1; D not certain. The CDR3 has 14 residues. V was clipped by 0 bases and J by 5 bases, with 11 bases between them. In germline, CDR1 is SGHRS, CDR2 YFSETQ.

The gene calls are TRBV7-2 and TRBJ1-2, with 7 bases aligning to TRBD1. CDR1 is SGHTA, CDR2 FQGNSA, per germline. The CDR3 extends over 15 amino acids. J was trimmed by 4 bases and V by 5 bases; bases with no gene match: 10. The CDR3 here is CASSTRQGPSYGYTF. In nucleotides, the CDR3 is TGTGCCAGCAGCACCAGACAGGGTCCTAGCTATGGCTACACCTTC.

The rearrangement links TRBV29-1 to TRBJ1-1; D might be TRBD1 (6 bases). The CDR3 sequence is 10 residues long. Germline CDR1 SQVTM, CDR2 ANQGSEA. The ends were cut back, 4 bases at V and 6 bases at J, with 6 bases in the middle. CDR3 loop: CSVAGAEAFF. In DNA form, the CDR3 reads TGCAGCGTTGCAGGGGCTGAAGCTTTCTTT.

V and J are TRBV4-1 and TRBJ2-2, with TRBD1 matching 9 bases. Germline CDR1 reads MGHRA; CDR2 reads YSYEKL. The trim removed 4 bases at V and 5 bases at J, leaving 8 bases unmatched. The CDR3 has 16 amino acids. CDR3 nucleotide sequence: TGCGCCAGCAGCCCACCAGGGACAGGGTCGACCGGGGAGCTGTTTTTT. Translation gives CASSPPGTGSTGELFF.

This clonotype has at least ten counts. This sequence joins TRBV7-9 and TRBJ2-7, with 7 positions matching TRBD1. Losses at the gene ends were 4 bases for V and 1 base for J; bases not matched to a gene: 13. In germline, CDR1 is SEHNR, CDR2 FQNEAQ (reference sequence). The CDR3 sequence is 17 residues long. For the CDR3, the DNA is TGTGCCAGCAGCTCGAGGGGGCGACAGGGAAGGTCCTACGAGCAGTACTTC. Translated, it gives CASSSRGRQGRSYEQYF.

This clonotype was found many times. Here the CDR3 reads CASSLDSNEQFF. The CDR3 DNA follows: TGTGCCAGCAGCTTGGACTCCAATGAGCAGTTCTTC. The chain joins TRBV7-3 to TRBJ2-1; D might be TRBD2 (5 bases). Trimming cost V 3 bases and J 6 bases, with 6 bases left between them. CDR3 length: 12 amino acids. From germline, CDR1 is SGHTA and CDR2 FQGTGA.

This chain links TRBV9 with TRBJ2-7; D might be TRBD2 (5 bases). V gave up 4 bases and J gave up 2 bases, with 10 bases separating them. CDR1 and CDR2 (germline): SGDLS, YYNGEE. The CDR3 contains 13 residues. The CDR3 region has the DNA TGTGCCAGCAGCCCCTTCGGGGCCTACGAGCAGTACTTC. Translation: CASSPFGAYEQYF.

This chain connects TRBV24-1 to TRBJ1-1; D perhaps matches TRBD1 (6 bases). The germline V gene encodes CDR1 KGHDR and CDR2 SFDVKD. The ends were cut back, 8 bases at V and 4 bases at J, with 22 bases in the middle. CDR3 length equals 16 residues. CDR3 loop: CATTAGEQGPGTEAFF. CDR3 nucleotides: TGTGCCACCACTGCTGGGGAGCAGGGGCCAGGCACTGAAGCTTTCTTT.

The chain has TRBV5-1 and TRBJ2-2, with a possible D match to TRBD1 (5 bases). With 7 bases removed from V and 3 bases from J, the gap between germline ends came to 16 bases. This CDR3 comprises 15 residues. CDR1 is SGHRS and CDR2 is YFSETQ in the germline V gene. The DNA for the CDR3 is TGCGCCAGCGGGTCAGGGATCACCGACACCGGGGAGCTGTTTTTT. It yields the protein CASGSGITDTGELFF.

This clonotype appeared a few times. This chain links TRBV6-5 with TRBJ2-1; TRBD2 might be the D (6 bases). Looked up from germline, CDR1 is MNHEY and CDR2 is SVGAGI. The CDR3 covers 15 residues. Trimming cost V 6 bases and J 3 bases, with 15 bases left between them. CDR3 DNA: TGTGCCAGCAGCCCCGGGACTCCACACTACAATGAGCAGTTCTTC. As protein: CASSPGTPHYNEQFF.

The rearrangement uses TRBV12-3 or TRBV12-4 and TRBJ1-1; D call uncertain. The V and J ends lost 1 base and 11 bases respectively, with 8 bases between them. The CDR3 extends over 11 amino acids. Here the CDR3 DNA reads TGTGCCAGCAGTTTAGGGGTCTACGCTTTCTTT. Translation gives CASSLGVYAFF.

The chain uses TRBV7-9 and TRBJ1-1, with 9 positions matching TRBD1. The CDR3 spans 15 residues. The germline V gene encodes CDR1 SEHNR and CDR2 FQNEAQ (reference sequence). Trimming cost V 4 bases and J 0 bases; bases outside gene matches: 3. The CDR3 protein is CASSSRQGVNTEAFF. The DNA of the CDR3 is TGTGCCAGCAGCTCCCGACAGGGGGTGAACACTGAAGCTTTCTTT.

CDR3 sequence reads: CASSLDRGVYNEQFF. CDR3 in DNA: TGTGCCAGCAGTCTGGACAGGGGGGTCTACAATGAGCAGTTCTTC. The chain carries TRBV2 and TRBJ2-1; 10 bases fit TRBD1. The V segment lost 5 bases and the J segment 3 bases; nucleotides outside the gene matches: 4. Germline V gene sequence: CDR1 SNHLY, CDR2 FYNNEI. This CDR3 has 15 amino acids.

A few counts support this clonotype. Written as DNA, the CDR3 is TGCGCCAGCAGCCCAAGGACAGGGGTCGAGCAGTACTTC. Translation: CASSPRTGVEQYF. The chain links TRBV5-1 to TRBJ2-7; 9 bases map to TRBD1. V was pared by 4 bases and J by 6 bases, with 5 bases of the junction left unmatched. The germline V gene encodes CDR1 SGHRS and CDR2 YFSETQ. CDR3 length equals 13 residues.

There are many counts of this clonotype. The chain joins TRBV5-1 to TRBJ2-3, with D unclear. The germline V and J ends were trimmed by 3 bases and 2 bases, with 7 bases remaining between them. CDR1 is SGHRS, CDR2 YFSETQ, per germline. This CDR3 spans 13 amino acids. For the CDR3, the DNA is TGCGCCAGCAGCTCCCTTTCCACAGATACGCAGTATTTT. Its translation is CASSSLSTDTQYF. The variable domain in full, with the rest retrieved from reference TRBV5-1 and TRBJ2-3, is KAGVTQTPRYLIKTRGQQVTLSCSPISGHRSVSWYQQTPGQGLQFLFEYFSETQRNKGNFPGRFSGRQFSNSRSEMNVSTLELGDSALYLCASSSLSTDTQYFGPGTRLTVL.

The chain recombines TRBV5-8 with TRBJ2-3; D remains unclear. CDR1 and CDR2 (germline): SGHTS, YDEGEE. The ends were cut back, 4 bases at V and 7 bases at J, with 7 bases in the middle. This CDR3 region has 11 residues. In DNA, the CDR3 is TGTGCCAGCAGCGCAGGCTATACGCAGTATTTT. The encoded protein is CASSAGYTQYF. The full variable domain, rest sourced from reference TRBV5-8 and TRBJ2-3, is EAGVTQSPTHLIKTRGQQATLRCSPISGHTSVYWYQQALGLGLQFLLWYDEGEERNRGNFPPRFSGRQFPNYSSELNVNALELEDSALYLCASSAGYTQYFGPGTRLTVL.

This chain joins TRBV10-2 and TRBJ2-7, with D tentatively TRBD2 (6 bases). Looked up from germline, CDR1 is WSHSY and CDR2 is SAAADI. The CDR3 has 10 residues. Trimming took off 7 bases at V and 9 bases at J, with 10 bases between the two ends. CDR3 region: CASTPGGQYF. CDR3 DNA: TGCGCCAGCACTCCCGGGGGGCAGTACTTC.

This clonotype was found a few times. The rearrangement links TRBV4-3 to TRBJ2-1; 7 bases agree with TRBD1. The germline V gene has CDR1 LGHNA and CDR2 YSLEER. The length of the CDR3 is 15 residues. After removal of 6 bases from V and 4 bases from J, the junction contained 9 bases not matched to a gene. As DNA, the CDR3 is TGCGCCAGCAGTCCGGGGACAGCCCCTTACAATGAGCAGTTCTTC. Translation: CASSPGTAPYNEQFF.

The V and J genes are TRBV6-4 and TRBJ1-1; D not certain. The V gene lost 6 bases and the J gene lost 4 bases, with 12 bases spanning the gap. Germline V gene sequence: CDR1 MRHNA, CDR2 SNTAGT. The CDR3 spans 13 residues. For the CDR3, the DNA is TGTGCCAGCAGGACGGGCCGGGGCACTGAAGCTTTCTTT. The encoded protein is CASRTGRGTEAFF.

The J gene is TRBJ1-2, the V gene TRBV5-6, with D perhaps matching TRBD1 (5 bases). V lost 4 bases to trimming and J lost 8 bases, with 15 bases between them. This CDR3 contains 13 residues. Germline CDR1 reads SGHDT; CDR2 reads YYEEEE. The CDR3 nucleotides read TGTGCCAGCAGCCCACCCCGGGGGGACGGCTACACCTTC. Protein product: CASSPPRGDGYTF.

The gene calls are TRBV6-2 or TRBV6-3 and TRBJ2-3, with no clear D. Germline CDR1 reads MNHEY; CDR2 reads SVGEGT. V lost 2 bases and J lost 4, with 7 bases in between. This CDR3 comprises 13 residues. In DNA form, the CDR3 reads TGTGCCAGCAGTTACGAAGGCCCAGATACGCAGTATTTT. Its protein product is CASSYEGPDTQYF.

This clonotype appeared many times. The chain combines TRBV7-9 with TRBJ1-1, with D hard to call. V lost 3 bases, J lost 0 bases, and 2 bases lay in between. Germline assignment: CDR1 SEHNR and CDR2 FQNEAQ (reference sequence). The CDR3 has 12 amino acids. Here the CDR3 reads CASSLLNTEAFF. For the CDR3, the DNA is TGTGCCAGCAGCTTGCTGAACACTGAAGCTTTCTTT.

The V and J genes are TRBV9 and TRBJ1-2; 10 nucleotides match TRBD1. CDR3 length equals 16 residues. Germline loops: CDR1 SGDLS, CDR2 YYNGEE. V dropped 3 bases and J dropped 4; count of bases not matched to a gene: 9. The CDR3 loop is CASSEDPDRGSYGYTF. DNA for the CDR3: TGTGCCAGCAGCGAGGACCCGGACAGGGGGAGCTATGGCTACACCTTC. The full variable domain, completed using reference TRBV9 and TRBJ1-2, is DSGVTQTPKHLITATGQRVTLRCSPRSGDLSVYWYQQSLDQGLQFLIQYYNGEERAKGNILERFSAQQFPDLHSELNLSSLELGDSALYFCASSEDPDRGSYGYTFGSGTRLTVV.

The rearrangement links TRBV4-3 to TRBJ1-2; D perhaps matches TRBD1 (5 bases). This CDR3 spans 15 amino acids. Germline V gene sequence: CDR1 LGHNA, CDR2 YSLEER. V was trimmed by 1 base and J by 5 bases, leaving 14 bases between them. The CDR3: CASSQVPGLRYGYTF. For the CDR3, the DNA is TGCGCCAGCAGCCAAGTACCAGGGTTGCGTTATGGCTACACCTTC.

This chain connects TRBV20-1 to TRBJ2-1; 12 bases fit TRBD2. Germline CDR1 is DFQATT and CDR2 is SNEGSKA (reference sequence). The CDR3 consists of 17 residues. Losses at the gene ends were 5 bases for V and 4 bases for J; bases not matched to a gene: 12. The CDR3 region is CSAPSKLAGGSYNEQFF. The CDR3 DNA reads TGCAGTGCTCCCTCGAAGCTAGCGGGGGGGAGTTACAATGAGCAGTTCTTC.

CDR3 in DNA: TGCAGCGTACAATCACAGGAGAACACTGAAGCTTTCTTT. This codes for CSVQSQENTEAFF. The chain joins TRBV29-1 to TRBJ1-1; possible D gene TRBD1, 5 bases. CDR1 and CDR2 from the germline V gene are SQVTM and ANQGSEA. V was shortened by 6 bases and J by 1 base, with 12 bases between the two germline ends. The CDR3 runs 13 residues.

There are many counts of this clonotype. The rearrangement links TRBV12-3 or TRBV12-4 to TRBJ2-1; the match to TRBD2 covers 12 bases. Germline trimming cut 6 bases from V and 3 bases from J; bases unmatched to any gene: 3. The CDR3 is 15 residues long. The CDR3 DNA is TGTGCCAGCAGCCCGACTAGCGGGGGCTACAATGAGCAGTTCTTC. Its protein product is CASSPTSGGYNEQFF.

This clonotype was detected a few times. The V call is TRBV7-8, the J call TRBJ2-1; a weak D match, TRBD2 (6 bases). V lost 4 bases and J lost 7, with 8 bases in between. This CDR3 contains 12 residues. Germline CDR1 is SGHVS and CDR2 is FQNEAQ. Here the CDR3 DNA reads TGTGCCAGCAGCTCACTAGCTAATGAGCAGTTCTTC. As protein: CASSSLANEQFF.